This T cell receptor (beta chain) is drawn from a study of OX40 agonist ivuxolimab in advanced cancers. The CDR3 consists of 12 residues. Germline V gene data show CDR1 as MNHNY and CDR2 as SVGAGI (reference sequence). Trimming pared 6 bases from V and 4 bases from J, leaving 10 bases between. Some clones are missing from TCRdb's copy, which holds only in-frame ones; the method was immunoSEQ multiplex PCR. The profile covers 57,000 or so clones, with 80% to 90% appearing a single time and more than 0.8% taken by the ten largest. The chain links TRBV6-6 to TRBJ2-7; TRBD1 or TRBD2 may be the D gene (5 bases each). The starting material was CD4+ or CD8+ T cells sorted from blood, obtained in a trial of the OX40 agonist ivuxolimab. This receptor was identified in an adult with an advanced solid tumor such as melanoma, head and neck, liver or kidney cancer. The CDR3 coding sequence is TGTGCCAGCAGGGACTGGGGGTACGAGCAGTACTTC. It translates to CASRDWGYEQYF.